This T cell receptor (beta chain) is from a study of shared clonotypes between healthy human individuals. Data came from immunoSEQ multiplex PCR; TCRdb stores just in-frame clones and leaves some out. The table records some 1,400,000 clones, around 97% of them present only once. Germline lookup yields CDR1 SGHRS and CDR2 YFSETQ. CDR3 size: 16 residues. V lost 4 bases and J 0 bases, leaving 16 bases between the germline ends. This chain uses TRBV5-1 with TRBJ1-1; TRBD1 is a possible D gene (5 bases). The TCR comes from a young man in good health. Sequenced material: naive CD4+ T cells sorted from blood. Subset: CD45RA+ positively selected. The CDR3, as DNA: TGCGCCAGCAGCCCTGGTCAGGGTGGGATGAACACTGAAGCTTTCTTT. It codes for CASSPGQGGMNTEAFF.